This is a list of T cell receptor beta chains from one sample in a study of T-cell reconstitution after alpha-beta-depleted transplantation in children. Each CDR3 protein is one row after TCRdb ran MiXCR on the PCR reads. The table includes about 500,000 distinct CDR3 sequences, about 33% detected once. This specimen was PBMCs from the stem cell graft donor, taken from the stem cell graft. The receptors derive from a human donor who donated a stem cell graft to a child with aplastic anemia. CDR3s include the opening cysteine and the closing phenylalanine or tryptophan. The D gene is left open where the match is weak. Clone size is given for some rows only: seen once, a few or many times, or a class if the clone is expanded.

d_call clone_size j_call v_call cdr3_nt cdr3_aa
TRBD1 . TRBJ1-4 TRBV18 TGTGCCAGCTCAGCGACAGGGGTTGAAAAACTGTTTTTT CASSATGVEKLFF
. . TRBJ1-2 TRBV10-3 TGTGCCATCAGTGAGAAAGGGACCCCCTATGGCTACACCTTC CAISEKGTPYGYTF
. . TRBJ2-2 TRBV5-1 TGCGCCAGCAGCTTGGTGCTGGGAACCGGGGAGCTGTTTTTT CASSLVLGTGELFF
TRBD1 . TRBJ2-1 TRBV10-3 TGTGCCATCAGTCCGACAGGGTACAATGAGCAGTTCTTC CAISPTGYNEQFF
. . TRBJ2-2 TRBV9 TGTGCCAGCGGGAGCGTCACCGGGGAGCTGTTTTTT CASGSVTGELFF
. few TRBJ2-4 TRBV7-2 TGTGCCACGACCTGGGGCGACGGGAGAGGTTACATTCAGTACTTC CATTWGDGRGYIQYF
. . TRBJ2-2 TRBV21-1 TGTGCCAGCAACAGACTAGTGAAGTGCACCGGGGAGCTGTTTTTT CASNRLVKCTGELFF
TRBD2 few TRBJ2-1 TRBV4-2 TGTGCCAGCAGCCAAGGGTGGCTAGCGGGAACGGGGAGCTCCTACAATGAGCAGTTCTTC CASSQGWLAGTGSSYNEQFF
. . TRBJ1-4 TRBV15 TGTGCCACCAGCAGAGATCTCAACACGGAATTTGAAAAACTGTTTTTT CATSRDLNTEFEKLFF
. . TRBJ2-3 TRBV7-2 TGTGCCAGCAGCCTATCTCAGGTGGATACGCAGTATTTT CASSLSQVDTQYF
TRBD2 few TRBJ2-7 TRBV28 TGTGCCAGCAGTTTCTACGGATTAGCGGGAGGCTGGAGCTCCTACGAGCAGTACTTC CASSFYGLAGGWSSYEQYF
. . TRBJ2-5 TRBV20-1 TGCAGTGCCGCGAGACAGGTCCGAGAGACCCAGTACTTC CSAARQVRETQYF
. few TRBJ1-5 TRBV27 TGTGCCAGCAGCGTCGTGGGGGGTTATAGCAATCAGCCCCAGCATTTT CASSVVGGYSNQPQHF
. . TRBJ1-5 TRBV15 TGTGCCACCAGCTTGGGGCCTGGCAATCAGCCCCAGCATTTT CATSLGPGNQPQHF
. . TRBJ2-1 TRBV6-5 TGTGCCAGCAGTTACGGGTTGGGCTCCTACAATGAGCAGTTCTTC CASSYGLGSYNEQFF
TRBD2 . TRBJ2-1 TRBV28 TGTGCCAGCAGTTTATTAGGGACTAGCGGGTACAATGAGCAGTTCTTC CASSLLGTSGYNEQFF
. . TRBJ1-5 TRBV15 TGTACCACCAGCAGCTGGACAGAAGGCCAGCCCCAGCATTTT CTTSSWTEGQPQHF
TRBD2 . TRBJ2-4 TRBV7-2 TGTGCCAGCAGCTCCCGAACGGGACTAGCGGAGAACATTCAGTACTTC CASSSRTGLAENIQYF
. . TRBJ2-5 TRBV7-2 TGTGCCAGCTCATCGGGGAGGGGGCTTGAAGAGACCCAGTACTTC CASSSGRGLEETQYF
. few TRBJ2-1 TRBV6-5 TGTGCCAGCAGTTACTCGAGGCACCTCTTGTCCTACAATGAGCAGTTCTTC CASSYSRHLLSYNEQFF
. few TRBJ2-1 TRBV20-1 TGCAGTGCTAGGGGGACTGGGGATGAGCAGTTCTTC CSARGTGDEQFF
. few TRBJ1-1 TRBV20-1 TGCAGTGCTAGATGGGGGGGGCCGAACACTGAAGCTTTCTTT CSARWGGPNTEAFF
TRBD2 . TRBJ2-1 TRBV7-9 TGTGCCAGCAGTAAGACTAGCGGGGGGAACAATGAGCAGTTCTTC CASSKTSGGNNEQFF
. few TRBJ1-1 TRBV6-5 TGTGCCAGCAGTTACTCGACGTCGTTCGTGCGGAACACTGAAGCTTTCTTT CASSYSTSFVRNTEAFF
TRBD1 . TRBJ2-7 TRBV12-3/TRBV12-4 TGTGCCAGCAGTTTAAGGGACAGGGCTTACGAGCAGTACTTC CASSLRDRAYEQYF
. . TRBJ1-3 TRBV18 TGTGCCAGCTCACCCTCCGGGACGCCTGGAAACACCATATATTTT CASSPSGTPGNTIYF
TRBD1 . TRBJ1-2 TRBV29-1 TGCAGCGTTCCTCAGGGGGATAAATATGGCTACACCTTC CSVPQGDKYGYTF
. . TRBJ2-1 TRBV9 TGTGCCAGCAGCGTAGAACTGGATGAGCAGTTCTTC CASSVELDEQFF
. . TRBJ1-1 TRBV30 TGTGCCTGGGGACAGAACACTGAAGCTTTCTTT CAWGQNTEAFF
. few TRBJ1-1 TRBV18 TGTGCCAGCTCACCACTCGTGACAGGGAACACTGAAGCTTTCTTT CASSPLVTGNTEAFF
. . TRBJ2-3 TRBV12-3/TRBV12-4 TGTGCCAGCAGCGGGGACCGGGACCGAGATACGCAGTATTTT CASSGDRDRDTQYF